Sequencing of this T cell receptor (beta chain) was carried out in a study of STAT5B mutations in CD4+ large granular lymphocyte leukemia. Notes on the study in general: Compared with healthy controls (2/35), patient top clones favored TRBV06 (8/27).

Sequencing used immunoSEQ multiplex PCR; TCRdb keeps in-frame clones, though not all of them. The table lists approximately 32,000 clones, about 87% of them singletons, with 0.97% in the top ten. The ends were cut back, 5 bases at V and 5 bases at J, with 15 bases in the middle. The CDR3 is 14 amino acids. The germline CDR1 and CDR2 sequences are SGHNT and YENEEA. Comment on this clone: Its antigen remains unknown.

The receptor was derived from a human donor in good health. This chain uses TRBV11-3 with TRBJ1-1, with D possibly being TRBD1 (5 bases). Sequenced sample: CD4+ T cells from blood buffy coats. For the CDR3, the DNA is TGTGCCAGCAGCCCTAACGGGGGAAATACTGAAGCTTTCTTT. This translates into CASSPNGGNTEAFF.